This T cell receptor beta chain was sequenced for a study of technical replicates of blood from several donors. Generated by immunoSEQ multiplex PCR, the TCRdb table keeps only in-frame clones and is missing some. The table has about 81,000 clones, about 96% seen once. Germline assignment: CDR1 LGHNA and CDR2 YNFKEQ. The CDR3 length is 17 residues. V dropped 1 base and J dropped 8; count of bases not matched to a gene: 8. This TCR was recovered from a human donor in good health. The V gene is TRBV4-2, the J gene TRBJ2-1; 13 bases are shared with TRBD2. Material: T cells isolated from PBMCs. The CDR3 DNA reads TGTGCCAGCAGCCAAGCCTCACTAGCGGGAGGGCTAGATGAGCAGTTCTTC. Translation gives CASSQASLAGGLDEQFF.